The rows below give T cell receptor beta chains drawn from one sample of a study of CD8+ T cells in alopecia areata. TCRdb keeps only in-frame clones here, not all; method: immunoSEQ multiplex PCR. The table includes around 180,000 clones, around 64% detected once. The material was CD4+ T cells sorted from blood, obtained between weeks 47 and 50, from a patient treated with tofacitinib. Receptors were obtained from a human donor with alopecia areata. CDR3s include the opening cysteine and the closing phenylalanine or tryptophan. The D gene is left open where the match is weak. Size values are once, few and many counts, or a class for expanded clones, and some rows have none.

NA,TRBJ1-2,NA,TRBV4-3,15,TGCGCCAGCAGCCAAGAATCGTGGGGGCCGGGGGGCTACACCTTC,CASSQESWGPGGYTF
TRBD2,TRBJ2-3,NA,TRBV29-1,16,TGCAGCGTTCTAGGACTAGCGGGTTTTAGCACAGATACGCAGTATTTT,CSVLGLAGFSTDTQYF
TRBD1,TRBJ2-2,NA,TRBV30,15,TGTGCCTGGAGCACGGGACAGGGGAACACCGGGGAGCTGTTTTTT,CAWSTGQGNTGELFF
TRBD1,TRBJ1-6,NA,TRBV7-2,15,TGTGCCAGCAGCTTAGATCCAGGGGGTAACTCACCCCTCCACTTT,CASSLDPGGNSPLHF
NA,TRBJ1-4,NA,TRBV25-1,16,TGTGCCAGCAGTTACGGGACTACCCTTAATAGAGAAAAACTGTTTTTT,CASSYGTTLNREKLFF
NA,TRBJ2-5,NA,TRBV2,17,TGTGCCAGCAGTGTCCCCGGAGGGGGACAGAACCAAGAGACCCAGTACTTC,CASSVPGGGQNQETQYF
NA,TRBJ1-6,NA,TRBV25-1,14,TGTGCCAGCCGGGGGAGACAGGATAATTCACCCCTCCACTTT,CASRGRQDNSPLHF
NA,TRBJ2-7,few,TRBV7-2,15,TGTGCCAGCAGCTTACCGATGGGGTTCTCTTACGAGCAGTACTTC,CASSLPMGFSYEQYF
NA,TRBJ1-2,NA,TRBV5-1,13,TGCGCCAGCAGCTTGGGTACAGGGACTGGCTACACCTTC,CASSLGTGTGYTF
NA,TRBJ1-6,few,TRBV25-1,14,TGTGCCAGCAGTGCGGACAGCAAAAATTCACCCCTCCACTTT,CASSADSKNSPLHF
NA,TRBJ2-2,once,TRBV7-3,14,TGTGCCAGCAGCCTCCCAACAGTGACCGGGGAGCTGTTTTTT,CASSLPTVTGELFF
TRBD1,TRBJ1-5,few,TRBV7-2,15,TGTGCCAGCAGCCCATCGGGACAGGGAAGTCAGCCCCAGCATTTT,CASSPSGQGSQPQHF
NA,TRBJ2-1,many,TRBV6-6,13,TGTGCCAGCAGTTATGGGGGCCGCAATGAGCAGTTCTTC,CASSYGGRNEQFF
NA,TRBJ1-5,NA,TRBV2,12,TGTGCCAGCACAGTCTCAAATCAGCCCCAGCATTTT,CASTVSNQPQHF
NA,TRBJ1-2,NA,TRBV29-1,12,TGCAGCGTGGACCGCCGGGGGTCCGGCTACACCTTC,CSVDRRGSGYTF
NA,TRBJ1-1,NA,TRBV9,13,TGTGCCAGCGGTCGGACGCTGAACACTGAAGCTTTCTTT,CASGRTLNTEAFF
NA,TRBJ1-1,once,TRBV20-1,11,TGCAGTGCTAGAGTTCCGACTGAAGCTTTCTTT,CSARVPTEAFF
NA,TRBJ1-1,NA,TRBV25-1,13,TGTGCCAGCAGTGAGGACTCGAACACTGAAGCTTTCTTT,CASSEDSNTEAFF
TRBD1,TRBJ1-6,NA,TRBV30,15,TGTGCCTGGAATAGAGCAAGGACAGGGAATTCACCCCTCCACTTT,CAWNRARTGNSPLHF
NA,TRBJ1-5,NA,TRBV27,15,TGTGCCAGCAGTTTTCGCCGAGATAGCAATCAGCCCCAGCATTTT,CASSFRRDSNQPQHF
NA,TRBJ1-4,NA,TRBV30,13,TGTGCCTTCTTCACAGCAACTAATGAAAAACTGTTTTTT,CAFFTATNEKLFF
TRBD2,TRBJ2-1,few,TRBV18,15,TGTGCCAGCTCACCGAGCGGGGGCCTCTACAATGAGCAGTTCTTC,CASSPSGGLYNEQFF
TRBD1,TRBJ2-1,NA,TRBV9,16,TGTGCCAGCAGCCGAGGACAGGGAATATCCTACAATGAGCAGTTCTTC,CASSRGQGISYNEQFF
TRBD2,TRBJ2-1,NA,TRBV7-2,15,TGTGCCAGCAGCCCGACTAGCGGGGCAGGAGATGAGCAGTTCTTC,CASSPTSGAGDEQFF
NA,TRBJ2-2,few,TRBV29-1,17,TGCAGCGTTGGGGGGCTAAGCGGGGATTCGAACACCGGGGAGCTGTTTTTT,CSVGGLSGDSNTGELFF
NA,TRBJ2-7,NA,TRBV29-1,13,TGCAGCGTGATCCTACACGGCAACTACGAGCAGTACTTC,CSVILHGNYEQYF
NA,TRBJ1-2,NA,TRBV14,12,TGTGCCAGCAGCCAAGACCGGGCTCGCTACACCTTC,CASSQDRARYTF
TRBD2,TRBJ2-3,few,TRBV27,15,TGTGCCAGCACCTACCTAGCGGGGGGCACAGATACGCAGTATTTT,CASTYLAGGTDTQYF
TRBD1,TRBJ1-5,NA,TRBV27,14,TGTGCCAGCAGGCCGACAGGGGATAATCAGCCCCAGCATTTT,CASRPTGDNQPQHF
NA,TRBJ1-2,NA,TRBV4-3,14,TGCGCCAGCAGCCAGATCCGACTCGAGGAGGGCTACACCTTC,CASSQIRLEEGYTF
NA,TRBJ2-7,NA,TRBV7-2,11,TGTGCCAGCAGCCCAAAGGCTGAGCAGTACTTC,CASSPKAEQYF
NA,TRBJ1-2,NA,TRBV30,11,TGTGCCTGGACCAGGCTTTATGGCTACACCTTC,CAWTRLYGYTF
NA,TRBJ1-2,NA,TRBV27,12,TGTGCCGCCCGGGCGGCGAACTATGGCTACACCTTC,CAARAANYGYTF
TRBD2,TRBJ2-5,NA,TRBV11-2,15,TGTGCCAGCAGCTTAGCGACTAGCGGGGGACAGACCCAGTACTTC,CASSLATSGGQTQYF
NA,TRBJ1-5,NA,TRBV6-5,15,TGTGCCAGCAGTTACTCGAAAGGGAGCAATCAGCCCCAGCATTTT,CASSYSKGSNQPQHF
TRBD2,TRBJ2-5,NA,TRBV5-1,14,TGCGCCAGCAGCTTGCGCGGGGGCCAAGAGACCCAGTACTTC,CASSLRGGQETQYF
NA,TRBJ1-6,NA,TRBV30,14,TGTGCCTGGAGTGGGCAGGTCGGAGTCTCACCCCTCCACTTT,CAWSGQVGVSPLHF
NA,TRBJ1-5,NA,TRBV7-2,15,TGTGCCAGCAGCCCAGAGGTCACAGTCAATCAGCCCCAGCATTTT,CASSPEVTVNQPQHF
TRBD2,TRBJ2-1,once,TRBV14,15,TGTGCCAGCAGCCAAGGGGGGGGACGGTGGAATGAGCAGTTCTTC,CASSQGGGRWNEQFF
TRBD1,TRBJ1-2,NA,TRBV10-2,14,TGCGCCAGCAGGGCCGGACAGGGGGCGTCAGGCTACACCTTC,CASRAGQGASGYTF
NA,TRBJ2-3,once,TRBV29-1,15,TGCAGCGTTGAATTAACAGGTACTAGCACAGATACGCAGTATTTT,CSVELTGTSTDTQYF
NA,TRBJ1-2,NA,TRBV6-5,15,TGTGCCAGCAGTTACTCGGACGGCCTTAACTATGGCTACACCTTC,CASSYSDGLNYGYTF
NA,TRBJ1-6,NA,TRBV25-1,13,TGTGCCAGCAGCGTTTCCTATAATTCACCCCTCCACTTT,CASSVSYNSPLHF
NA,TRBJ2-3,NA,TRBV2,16,TGTGCCAGCAGTGAAGGGGGCCGCCCAGCCGGAGATACGCAGTATTTT,CASSEGGRPAGDTQYF
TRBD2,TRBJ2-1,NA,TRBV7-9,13,TGTGCCAGTTCCCTTGATAGCGGGTTGGTTCAGTTCTTC,CASSLDSGLVQFF
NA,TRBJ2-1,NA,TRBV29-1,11,TGCAGCGTTGAAGATCTACCGGAGCAGTTCTTC,CSVEDLPEQFF
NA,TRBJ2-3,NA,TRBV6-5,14,TGTGCCAGCAGTTACTCTGACTACACAGATACGCAGTATTTT,CASSYSDYTDTQYF
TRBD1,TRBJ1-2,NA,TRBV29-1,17,TGCAGCGTGCCCACCGGAATAAGCCCGGGACAGACAAATGGCTACACCTTC,CSVPTGISPGQTNGYTF
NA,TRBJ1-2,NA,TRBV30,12,TGTGCCTGGAGGGGGAATGACTATGGCTACACCTTC,CAWRGNDYGYTF
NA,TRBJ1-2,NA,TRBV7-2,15,TGTGCCAGCACCTTAGGTGGGGCGGCGTACTATGGCTACACCTTC,CASTLGGAAYYGYTF
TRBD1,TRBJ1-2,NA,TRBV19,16,TGTGCCAGTAGTGCAACCGGGACAGGGCCCTTTTATGGCTACACCTTC,CASSATGTGPFYGYTF
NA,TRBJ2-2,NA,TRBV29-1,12,TGCAGCGTTGAACGACAGCCCGGGGAGCTGTTTTTT,CSVERQPGELFF
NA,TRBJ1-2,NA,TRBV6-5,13,TGTGCCACCAGCGTACAGGGAGGAGGGGGCTACACCTTC,CATSVQGGGGYTF
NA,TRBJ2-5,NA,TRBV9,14,TGTGCCAGCAGCGTAGGAAGGAGGGAGGAGACCCAGTACTTC,CASSVGRREETQYF
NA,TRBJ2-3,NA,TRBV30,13,TGTGCCTGGAGTGTACGGTCCAGGGGAGGGCAGTATTTT,CAWSVRSRGGQYF
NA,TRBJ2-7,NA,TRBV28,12,TGTGCCGGCGGGACAGCTAACTACGAGCAGTACTTC,CAGGTANYEQYF
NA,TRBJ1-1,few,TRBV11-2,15,TGTGCCAGCAGCTTTTCTCTCGCGTCGAACACTGAAGCTTTCTTT,CASSFSLASNTEAFF
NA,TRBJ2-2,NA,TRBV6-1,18,TGTGCCAGCAGTGAACGGCGGCAGGGGCGTTTCAACACCGGGGAGCTGTTTTTT,CASSERRQGRFNTGELFF